Shown below are 18 T cell receptor beta chains from a single sample sequenced in a study of OX40 agonist ivuxolimab in advanced cancers. Assay used: immunoSEQ multiplex PCR; TCRdb lists only in-frame clones, some missing. The sample contains roughly 60,000 clones, almost 95% of which appear only once. The sequencing used CD4+ or CD8+ T cells sorted from blood, collected in a trial of the OX40 agonist ivuxolimab. The receptor source for this set is an adult with an advanced solid tumor such as melanoma, head and neck, liver or kidney cancer.

V gene TRBV6-5 combines with J gene TRBJ2-7; D call uncertain. The V and J ends lost 2 bases and 0 bases respectively, with 8 bases between them. The germline V gene has CDR1 MNHEY and CDR2 SVGAGI. This CDR3 spans 14 amino acids. The CDR3 region is CASSYGRLSYEQYF. CDR3 coding DNA: TGTGCCAGCAGTTACGGGCGGCTCTCCTACGAGCAGTACTTC.

The V gene is TRBV14, the J gene TRBJ1-1; TRBD1 agrees at 7 bases. The CDR3 length is 15 residues. The V segment lost 3 bases and the J segment 2 bases; nucleotides outside the gene matches: 6. The germline gives CDR1 SGHDN, CDR2 FVKESK. CDR3 DNA: TGTGCCAGCAGCCAGACCAACAGGGGCAACACTGAAGCTTTCTTT. It is translated as CASSQTNRGNTEAFF.

The chain combines TRBV7-9 with TRBJ2-7; D remains unclear. CDR3 length: 15 amino acids. CDR1 is SEHNR, CDR2 FQNEAQ, per germline (reference sequence). Between the trimmed V and J ends, which lost 0 bases and 7 bases, there was a span of 16 bases. For the CDR3, the DNA is TGTGCCAGCAGCTTAGCGAATTGGCATGCGGATGAGCAGTACTTC. It is translated as CASSLANWHADEQYF.

In DNA form, the CDR3 reads TGTGCCAGCAGCCCCGGACAGGAACAAGCTAACTATGGCTACACCTTC. It encodes CASSPGQEQANYGYTF. V gene TRBV7-9 combines with J gene TRBJ1-2; 7 bases match TRBD1. The CDR3 loop spans 16 amino acids. The germline V gene has CDR1 SEHNR and CDR2 FQNEAQ (reference sequence). J was trimmed by 0 bases and V by 5 bases; bases with no gene match: 9.

The V gene is TRBV11-2, the J gene TRBJ2-7; D not certain. V gave up 3 bases and J gave up 2 bases, with 14 bases separating them. The CDR3 runs to 15 residues. The germline gives CDR1 SGHAT, CDR2 FQNNGV. This chain's CDR3 is CASSFGQMITYEQYF. The CDR3, as DNA: TGTGCCAGCAGCTTTGGGCAGATGATTACCTACGAGCAGTACTTC.

V gene TRBV27 combines with J gene TRBJ1-5, with D unresolved. Between the trimmed V and J ends, which lost 0 bases and 3 bases, there was a span of 9 bases. CDR3 length: 15 amino acids. CDR1 MNHEY and CDR2 SMNVEV come from the germline V gene (reference sequence). CDR3 coding DNA: TGTGCCAGCAGTTTATCATCGGGCCACAATCAGCCCCAGCATTTT. Translation gives CASSLSSGHNQPQHF.

This clone was found once. V usage is TRBV7-6 and J usage is TRBJ2-7, with TRBD2 identical over 7 bases. The CDR3 is 15 amino acids. CDR1 and CDR2 from the germline V gene are SGHVS and FNYEAQ. V lost 5 bases, J lost 0 bases, and 7 bases stayed unmatched. The DNA for the CDR3 is TGTGCCAGCAGCCTTAACAGCGGGAACTCCTACGAGCAGTACTTC. Its protein product is CASSLNSGNSYEQYF.

The genes are TRBV5-5 and TRBJ1-5; tentative D call: TRBD1 (6 bases). V shed 4 bases and J shed 1 base, with 12 bases lying between them. Germline CDR1 reads SGHKS; CDR2 reads YYEKEE (reference sequence). The CDR3 sequence is 15 residues long. DNA of the CDR3: TGTGCCAGCAGCCTGGGGGCAGGGAGCAATCAGCCCCAGCATTTT. Encoded protein: CASSLGAGSNQPQHF.

The chain is built from TRBV6-1 and TRBJ2-7; 11 nucleotides line up with TRBD2. Looked up from germline, CDR1 is MNHNS and CDR2 is SASEGT. The CDR3 totals 17 residues. The junction had 7 bases not matched to a gene; V was cut back by 3 bases and J by 0 bases. CDR3 DNA: TGTGCCAGCAGTGATACTAGCGGGGGTCCCCTCTCCTACGAGCAGTACTTC. Translated, it gives CASSDTSGGPLSYEQYF.

The rearrangement links TRBV6-5 to TRBJ2-7; 10 nucleotides line up with TRBD1. With V trimmed by 2 bases and J by 3 bases, 4 bases remained unmatched. The CDR3 spans 15 residues. The germline gives CDR1 MNHEY, CDR2 SVGAGI. The CDR3 DNA follows: TGTGCCAGCAGTTACCAAGGACAGGGGGTCTACGAGCAGTACTTC. This sequence encodes CASSYQGQGVYEQYF.

The chain joins TRBV2 to TRBJ1-1; the match to TRBD1 covers 8 bases. J gave up 1 base and V 3 bases, and 4 bases lay outside the gene matches. This CDR3 spans 15 amino acids. Germline CDR1 reads SNHLY; CDR2 reads FYNNEI. The CDR3 sequence is CASSEWTGQNTEAFF. Here the CDR3 DNA reads TGTGCCAGCAGTGAGTGGACAGGGCAGAACACTGAAGCTTTCTTT.

The chain carries TRBV7-3 and TRBJ1-2; 7 nucleotides line up with TRBD1. Per germline, CDR1 SGHTA and CDR2 FQGTGA. The CDR3 is 13 residues long. The V and J ends lost 5 bases and 4 bases, in that order; junction bases with no gene match: 4. CDR3 sequence reads: CASSQQGSYGYTF. CDR3 nucleotides: TGTGCCAGCAGCCAACAGGGGAGCTATGGCTACACCTTC.

This chain connects TRBV5-1 to TRBJ2-7; 7 bases agree with TRBD2. The CDR3 totals 14 residues. Germline V gene lookup returns CDR1 SGHRS and CDR2 YFSETQ. The junction had 8 bases not matched to a gene; V was cut back by 4 bases and J by 4 bases. The CDR3 DNA is TGCGCCAGCAGCGTGGGACTAAAAATATACGAGCAGTACTTC. The encoded protein is CASSVGLKIYEQYF.

The genes are TRBV19 and TRBJ1-1, with a possible D match to TRBD1 (6 bases). V was shortened by 7 bases and J by 6 bases, with 12 bases between the two germline ends. CDR1 is LNHDA, CDR2 SQIVND, per germline (reference sequence). CDR3 size: 12 residues. The CDR3 protein is CASTRGDAEAFF. In DNA form, the CDR3 reads TGTGCCAGTACCAGGGGAGACGCTGAAGCTTTCTTT. The whole variable domain, filled in from reference TRBV19 and TRBJ1-1, reads DGGITQSPKYLFRKEGQNVTLSCEQNLNHDAMYWYRQDPGQGLRLIYYSQIVNDFQKGDIAEGYSVSREKKESFPLTVTSAQKNPTAFYLCASTRGDAEAFFGQGTRLTVV.

A single count supports this clone. The V and J genes are TRBV6-6 and TRBJ2-5; TRBD1 is a possible D gene (6 bases). From germline, CDR1 is MNHNY and CDR2 SVGAGI (reference sequence). The CDR3 spans 14 residues. Trimming took off 6 bases at V and 1 base at J, with 12 bases between the two ends. The CDR3 loop reads CASRGRGSQETQYF. CDR3 nucleotide sequence: TGTGCCAGCAGGGGCAGGGGATCCCAAGAGACCCAGTACTTC.

The chain links TRBV4-3 to TRBJ2-7, with 10 nucleotides matching TRBD2. Trimming removed 3 bases from V and 2 bases from J; junction bases left unmatched: 1. This CDR3 region has 14 residues. Germline loops: CDR1 LGHNA, CDR2 YSLEER. CDR3 protein: CASSHGTSAYEQYF. For the CDR3, the DNA is TGCGCCAGCAGCCACGGGACTAGCGCCTACGAGCAGTACTTC.

This chain links TRBV7-2 with TRBJ2-2; D not certain. The CDR3 contains 11 residues. V was trimmed by 3 bases and J by 6 bases, leaving 2 bases between them. The germline V gene encodes CDR1 SGHTA and CDR2 FQGNSA. In DNA, the CDR3 is TGTGCCAGCAGCTTTCCCGGGGAGCTGTTTTTT. Translation: CASSFPGELFF.

This clone was counted once. The genes are TRBV5-4 and TRBJ2-5; either TRBD1 or TRBD2 may supply D (5 bases each). The CDR3 is 14 residues long. Germline V gene sequence: CDR1 SGHNT, CDR2 YYREEE (reference sequence). V lost 4 bases and J lost 2, with 12 bases in between. CDR3 bases: TGTGCCAGCAGCCCGGGGACGGCTCAAGAGACCCAGTACTTC. Its protein product is CASSPGTAQETQYF.